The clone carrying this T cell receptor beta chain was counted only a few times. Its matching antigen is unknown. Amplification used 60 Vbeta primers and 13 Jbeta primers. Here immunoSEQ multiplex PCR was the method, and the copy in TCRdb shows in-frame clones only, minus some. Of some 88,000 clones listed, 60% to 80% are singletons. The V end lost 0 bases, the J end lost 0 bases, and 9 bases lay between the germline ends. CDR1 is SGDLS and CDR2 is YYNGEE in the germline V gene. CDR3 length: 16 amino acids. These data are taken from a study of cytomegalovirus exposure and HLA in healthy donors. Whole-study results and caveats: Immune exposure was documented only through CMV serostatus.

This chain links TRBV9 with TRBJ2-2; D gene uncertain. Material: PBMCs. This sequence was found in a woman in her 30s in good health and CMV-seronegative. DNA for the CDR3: TGTGCCAGCAGCGTAGGCGGCAGCGCGAACACCGGGGAGCTGTTTTTT. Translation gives CASSVGGSANTGELFF.